Reported below is one T cell receptor beta chain. Its antigen is currently unknown. The sample contains more than one DNA sequence encoding this CDR3. The sampling schedule covered blood at baseline, cycle 4 day 1, and cycle 7 day 1. CDR1 KGHSH and CDR2 LQKENI come from the germline V gene. This CDR3 contains 13 residues. V gave up 3 bases and J gave up 7 bases, with 13 bases separating them. The source of the sample is a study of OX40 agonist ivuxolimab in advanced cancers. Clones were sequenced by immunoSEQ multiplex PCR, and TCRdb holds only the in-frame ones, with some missing. The sample has 95,000 to 100,000 clones, approximately 80% seen once. The study, taken as a whole, reports: Circulating CD4+ and CD8+ T cells showed clonal expansion by week 6 at 0.1 to 3.0 mg/kg. The investigators did not determine what antigen specificity the expanded peripheral T cells had.

The TCR comes from an adult with an advanced solid tumor such as melanoma, head and neck, liver or kidney cancer. This rearrangement joins TRBV18 to TRBJ2-7; D may correspond to TRBD1 or TRBD2 (6 bases each). The sample consisted of CD4+ or CD8+ T cells sorted from blood, taken in a trial of the OX40 agonist ivuxolimab. The DNA for the CDR3 is TGTGCCAGCTCACCGACAGGAGGAGGGGAGCAGTACTTC. As protein: CASSPTGGGEQYF.